The 15 T cell receptor beta chains presented below share a single source sample, sequenced in a study of blood T cell repertoires in COVID-19. TCRdb's copy holds only in-frame clones and misses some; the assay was immunoSEQ multiplex PCR. The table has 150,000 to 200,000 clones, about 80% seen once. Sequenced input: peripheral blood. Every receptor here comes from a man aged 60 to 75 with acute or convalescent COVID-19.

This clone was seen a few times. V and J are TRBV27 and TRBJ1-2; a weak D match, TRBD1 (5 bases). Per the germline V gene, CDR1 is MNHEY and CDR2 is SMNVEV (reference sequence). The CDR3 covers 15 residues. V shed 1 base and J shed 0 bases, with 9 bases lying between them. The CDR3 sequence is CASSLYAGTNYGYTF. DNA for the CDR3: TGTGCCAGCAGTTTATATGCAGGGACTAACTATGGCTACACCTTC.

The rearrangement joins TRBV5-4 to TRBJ2-2; TRBD1 matches 7 bases. The trim removed 1 base at V and 5 bases at J, leaving 8 bases unmatched. The germline gives CDR1 SGHNT, CDR2 YYREEE (reference sequence). This CDR3 is built from 16 residues. CDR3 coding DNA: TGTGCCAGCAGCTTGTGGTCAGGGGGTGCGACCGGGGAGCTGTTTTTT. Protein product: CASSLWSGGATGELFF. The variable domain in full, completed from reference TRBV5-4 and TRBJ2-2, reads ETGVTQSPTHLIKTRGQQVTLRCSSQSGHNTVSWYQQALGQGPQFIFQYYREEENGRGNFPPRFSGLQFPNYSSELNVNALELDDSALYLCASSLWSGGATGELFFGEGSRLTVL.

The chain links TRBV5-1 to TRBJ2-2; 7 nucleotides agree with TRBD1. The CDR3 totals 15 residues. Germline CDR1 reads SGHRS; CDR2 reads YFSETQ. J was trimmed by 6 bases and V by 7 bases; bases with no gene match: 12. This CDR3 is CASFLEGARSGELFF. For the CDR3, the DNA is TGCGCCAGCTTCCTAGAGGGGGCGCGTTCCGGGGAGCTGTTTTTT.

V usage is TRBV30 and J usage is TRBJ2-5, with 9 positions matching TRBD1. CDR1 GTSNPN and CDR2 SVGIG come from the germline V gene (reference sequence). After removal of 5 bases from V and 4 bases from J, the junction contained 2 bases not matched to a gene. The CDR3 is made up of 12 amino acids. The CDR3 loop reads CAWGQGPETQYF. DNA of the CDR3: TGTGCCTGGGGACAGGGGCCAGAGACCCAGTACTTC.

This chain links TRBV10-3 with TRBJ2-7, with D possibly being TRBD1 (6 bases). Looked up from germline, CDR1 is ENHRY and CDR2 is SYGVKD. V was trimmed by 3 bases and J by 4 bases, leaving 7 bases between them. The CDR3 runs 12 residues. CDR3 in amino acids: CAISERGYEQYF. CDR3 DNA sequence: TGTGCCATCAGTGAAAGGGGGTACGAGCAGTACTTC.

The V and J genes are TRBV5-1 and TRBJ2-1; 11 bases align to TRBD2. Per the germline V gene, CDR1 is SGHRS and CDR2 is YFSETQ. CDR3 length: 16 residues. J lost 6 bases, V lost 1 base, and 6 bases had no gene match. The CDR3 DNA reads TGCGCCAGCAGCTTGCGAGGTAGCGGGGGGGCCAATGAGCAGTTCTTC. This sequence encodes CASSLRGSGGANEQFF.

This chain joins TRBV7-3 and TRBJ2-3; 8 nucleotides match TRBD2. The V segment lost 5 bases and the J segment 2 bases; nucleotides outside the gene matches: 12. This CDR3 comprises 17 residues. Germline CDR1 and CDR2: SGHTA and FQGTGA. This CDR3 is CASSLLTSGRVTDTQYF. The CDR3 nucleotides read TGTGCCAGCAGCCTCTTAACTAGCGGAAGAGTCACAGATACGCAGTATTTT.

V is TRBV5-1 and J is TRBJ2-2, with a possible D match to TRBD2 (5 bases). CDR1 SGHRS and CDR2 YFSETQ come from the germline V gene. The CDR3 spans 11 residues. The V end was cut by 4 bases, the J end by 9 bases, with 7 bases between. CDR3 region: CASSTRRELFF. Here the CDR3 DNA reads TGCGCCAGCAGCACTAGAAGGGAGCTGTTTTTT. Complete variable domain (other parts from reference TRBV5-1 and TRBJ2-2): KAGVTQTPRYLIKTRGQQVTLSCSPISGHRSVSWYQQTPGQGLQFLFEYFSETQRNKGNFPGRFSGRQFSNSRSEMNVSTLELGDSALYLCASSTRRELFFGEGSRLTVL.

The chain combines TRBV6-5 with TRBJ2-5, with D possibly being TRBD2 (6 bases). The germline V gene has CDR1 MNHEY and CDR2 SVGAGI. Trimming shortened V by 0 bases and J by 2 bases, and 10 bases separated the two germline ends. The CDR3 length is 15 residues. The CDR3 reads CASSYSWGGQETQYF. The CDR3 coding sequence is TGTGCCAGCAGTTACTCCTGGGGAGGTCAAGAGACCCAGTACTTC.

The chain employs TRBV27 and TRBJ1-5; 7 bases fit TRBD1. Germline CDR1 is MNHEY and CDR2 is SMNVEV (reference sequence). The V and J ends lost 9 bases and 6 bases, in that order; junction bases with no gene match: 5. The CDR3 runs 12 residues. The CDR3 DNA is TGTGCCAGGCAAACAGGGGTTCAGCCCCAGCATTTT. Protein product: CARQTGVQPQHF.

The chain couples TRBV4-3 to TRBJ1-2, with 7 positions matching TRBD1. The CDR3 runs to 16 residues. Trimming at V came to 0 bases and at J to 4 bases, leaving 8 bases not matched to a gene. In germline, CDR1 is LGHNA, CDR2 YSLEER. This CDR3 reads CASSQEGRRQGYGYTF. The CDR3 DNA sequence: TGCGCCAGCAGCCAAGAGGGACGGAGACAGGGCTATGGCTACACCTTC.

The genes are TRBV9 and TRBJ1-1; D might be TRBD1 (5 bases). The germline CDR1 and CDR2 sequences are SGDLS and YYNGEE. V dropped 4 bases and J dropped 3 bases, with 13 bases sitting between them. There are 14 residues in the CDR3. CDR3 protein: CASSPGGGDTEAFF. CDR3 coding DNA: TGTGCCAGCAGCCCCGGGGGGGGAGACACTGAAGCTTTCTTT.

The V and J genes are TRBV9 and TRBJ2-5; possible D gene TRBD1, 6 bases. The CDR3 runs to 14 residues. Trimming cost V 0 bases and J 1 base, with 7 bases left between them. The germline gives CDR1 SGDLS, CDR2 YYNGEE. CDR3 sequence: CASSVGQAQETQYF. The CDR3 DNA reads as TGTGCCAGCAGCGTAGGACAGGCCCAAGAGACCCAGTACTTC. Supplemented by reference TRBV9 and TRBJ2-5, the full variable domain reads DSGVTQTPKHLITATGQRVTLRCSPRSGDLSVYWYQQSLDQGLQFLIQYYNGEERAKGNILERFSAQQFPDLHSELNLSSLELGDSALYFCASSVGQAQETQYFGPGTRLLVL.

This clone appeared a single time. This rearrangement joins TRBV7-9 to TRBJ1-2; the match to TRBD1 covers 8 bases. CDR3 length equals 14 residues. Germline V gene sequence: CDR1 SEHNR, CDR2 FQNEAQ (reference sequence). The V gene end was trimmed by 5 bases and the J gene end by 4 bases; junction bases not matched to a gene: 6. CDR3 sequence reads: CASSPKTGGYGYTF. The CDR3 coding sequence is TGTGCCAGCAGCCCCAAAACAGGGGGCTATGGCTACACCTTC. The whole variable domain, remainder taken from reference TRBV7-9 and TRBJ1-2, is DTGVSQNPRHKITKRGQNVTFRCDPISEHNRLYWYRQTLGQGPEFLTYFQNEAQLEKSRLLSDRFSAERPKGSFSTLEIQRTEQGDSAMYLCASSPKTGGYGYTFGSGTRLTVV.

The gene calls are TRBV19 and TRBJ2-1, with 10 bases fitting TRBD1. From germline, CDR1 is LNHDA and CDR2 SQIVND (reference sequence). The CDR3 contains 16 residues. The ends lost 4 bases at V and 8 bases at J; junction bases unmatched: 11. The CDR3 region is CASSSGTTGGTDEQFF. The CDR3 DNA reads TGTGCCAGTAGTAGTGGGACGACAGGGGGCACGGATGAGCAGTTCTTC.